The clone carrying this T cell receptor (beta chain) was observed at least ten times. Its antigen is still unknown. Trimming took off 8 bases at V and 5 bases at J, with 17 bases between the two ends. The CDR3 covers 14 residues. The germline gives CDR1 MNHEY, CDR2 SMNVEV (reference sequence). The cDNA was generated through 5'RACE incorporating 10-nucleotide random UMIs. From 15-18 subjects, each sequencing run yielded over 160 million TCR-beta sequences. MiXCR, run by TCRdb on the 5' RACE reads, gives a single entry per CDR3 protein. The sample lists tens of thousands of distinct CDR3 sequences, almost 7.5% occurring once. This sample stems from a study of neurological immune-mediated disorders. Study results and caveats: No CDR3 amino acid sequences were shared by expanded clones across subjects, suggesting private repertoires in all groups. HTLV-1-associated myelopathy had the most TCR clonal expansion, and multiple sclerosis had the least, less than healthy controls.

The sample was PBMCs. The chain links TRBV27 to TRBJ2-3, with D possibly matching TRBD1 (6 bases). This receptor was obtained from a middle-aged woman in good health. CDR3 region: CASQGLLGGDTQYF. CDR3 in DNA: TGTGCCAGCCAGGGGCTTCTAGGAGGAGATACGCAGTATTTT.